The 10 T cell receptor beta chains below all came from one sample that was sequenced in a study of CD8+CD57+ T cells in acquired aplastic anemia. TCR beta VDJ combinations and CDR3 sequences were profiled from genomic DNA. TCRdb re-called the reads through MiXCR, storing one row per CDR3 protein. The data hold hundreds of thousands of distinct CDR3 sequences, with about two thirds observed a single time. Sequencing was done on a sample of sorted CD4+, CD8+, or CD8+CD57+ T cells (not recorded which) from PBMCs. All receptors come from a human donor in good health, serving as a control.

This chain joins TRBV7-9 and TRBJ1-2; 12 bases agree with TRBD1. Trimming removed 6 bases from V and 8 bases from J; junction bases left unmatched: 10. CDR1 SEHNR and CDR2 FQNEAQ come from the germline V gene (reference sequence). The CDR3 has 15 amino acids. The CDR3 nucleotides read TGTGCCAGCAGTTACGGGGGGACAGGGGGCGTCGGCTACACCTTC. This encodes CASSYGGTGGVGYTF. Drawing the rest from reference TRBV7-9 and TRBJ1-2, the complete variable domain is DTGVSQNPRHKITKRGQNVTFRCDPISEHNRLYWYRQTLGQGPEFLTYFQNEAQLEKSRLLSDRFSAERPKGSFSTLEIQRTEQGDSAMYLCASSYGGTGGVGYTFGSGTRLTVV.

About this clonotype itself: In this CDR3 the conserved last residue, phenylalanine or tryptophan, is missing, so a read error is likely. Because the CDR3's place on the DNA is in doubt, the DNA is left out and the CDR3 is given as listed by TCRdb. This chain links TRBV19 with TRBJ1-2; whether TRBD1, the table's D call, matches the DNA was not checked. The CDR3 contains 14 residues when both ends are counted. Germline-derived CDR1 and CDR2 are LNHDA and SQIVND (reference sequence). CDR3 loop: CASSIAPLLNGYPH.

The CDR3 here is CASRRGAGQETNYF. The DNA for the CDR3 is TGTGCCAGCAGGCGGGGGGCTGGACAAGAGACCAACTACTTC. The chain uses TRBV9 and TRBJ2-5, with 8 bases aligning to TRBD2. Germline values: CDR1 SGDLS, CDR2 YYNGEE. The junction had 17 bases not matched to a gene; V was cut back by 5 bases and J by 14 bases. CDR3 length: 14 amino acids.

With respect to this clonotype: It is unclear where the CDR3 begins or ends on the DNA, so no DNA is shown, and the CDR3 is as TCRdb lists it. The chain is built from TRBV7-2 and TRBJ1-2; TRBD1 reflects the table's D call only, with no check against the DNA. The CDR3 has 15 amino acids, counting both end residues. CDR1 and CDR2 from the germline V gene are SGHTA and FQGNSA. The CDR3 is CAGEGIGETQYFGTF.

The rearrangement links TRBV7-3 to TRBJ2-7; the match to TRBD1 covers 7 bases. Germline values: CDR1 SGHTA, CDR2 FQGTGA. Unmatched junction bases numbered 15, after V lost 5 bases and J lost 2 bases. CDR3 length equals 17 residues. The CDR3 loop reads CASSSGSGGSVPYEQYF. The CDR3 nucleotides are TGTGCCAGCAGCAGTGGCTCAGGGGGATCGGTACCCTACGAGCAGTACTTC.

The genes are TRBV7-2 and TRBJ2-4; tentatively, D is TRBD1 or TRBD2 (5 bases each). Trimming cost V 3 bases and J 8 bases, with 14 bases left between them. The germline V gene has CDR1 SGHTA and CDR2 FQGNSA. The CDR3 spans 14 residues. The CDR3 region has the DNA TGTGCCAGCAGCTTGGGACCGGAAGCATACATTCAGTACTTC. Amino acids: CASSLGPEAYIQYF.

In its sample, this clonotype was seen many times. V gene TRBV5-4 combines with J gene TRBJ2-3; TRBD2 aligns across 9 bases. The CDR3 extends over 15 amino acids. Germline trimming cut 4 bases from V and 2 bases from J; bases unmatched to any gene: 5. Germline V gives CDR1 SGHNT, CDR2 YYREEE (reference sequence). This CDR3 reads CASSEGTSSTDTQYF. The CDR3 DNA reads TGTGCCAGCAGCGAAGGGACTAGCTCCACAGATACGCAGTATTTT.

The V and J genes are TRBV20-1 and TRBJ2-7; 7 bases are a match to TRBD2. Trimming at V came to 1 base and at J to 0 bases, leaving 9 bases not matched to a gene. This CDR3 comprises 16 residues. Per germline, CDR1 DFQATT and CDR2 SNEGSKA (reference sequence). CDR3 DNA: TGCAGTGCTAGAGGGGCTGCGGGAGCCTTCTCCTACGAGCAGTACTTC. Protein: CSARGAAGAFSYEQYF.

This chain connects TRBV5-1 to TRBJ2-7; the D gene is possibly TRBD1 (5 bases). This CDR3 comprises 15 residues. V was shortened by 4 bases and J by 3 bases, with 17 bases between the two germline ends. Per the germline V gene, CDR1 is SGHRS and CDR2 is YFSETQ. CDR3 in amino acids: CASSVLQVTDYEQYF. CDR3 in DNA: TGCGCCAGCAGCGTCCTACAGGTCACAGACTACGAGCAGTACTTC.

This clonotype was counted at least ten times. This chain joins TRBV3-1 and TRBJ2-3; 11 nucleotides align to TRBD2. Germline lookup yields CDR1 LGHDT and CDR2 YNNKEL (reference sequence). The ends lost 3 bases at V and 2 bases at J; junction bases unmatched: 10. This CDR3 contains 18 residues. The CDR3 coding sequence is TGTGCCAGCAGCCAGGTACTAGCGGGGGTAGGGCACACAGATACGCAGTATTTT. Translation gives CASSQVLAGVGHTDTQYF.